This T cell receptor beta chain was recorded in a study of siplizumab effects on memory and regulatory T cells. Trimming cost V 0 bases and J 4 bases; bases outside gene matches: 4. Germline V gene data show CDR1 as SGHNT and CDR2 as YYREEE (reference sequence). CDR3 length equals 15 residues. A remark on this clone: The same CDR3 also results from other DNA sequences found in this sample.

Profiling relied on immunoSEQ multiplex PCR, and the TCRdb table lists in-frame clones only, not all of them. Among 100,000 or so clones listed, approximately 92% were seen once. The clonotype was recovered from a human donor in good health. The rearrangement uses TRBV5-4 and TRBJ2-1; 7 bases align to TRBD1. Sequencing used non-Treg CD4+ T cells sorted from blood. DNA of the CDR3: TGTGCCAGCAGCTTGGATCAGGGGGTGTACAATGAGCAGTTCTTC. It specifies CASSLDQGVYNEQFF.